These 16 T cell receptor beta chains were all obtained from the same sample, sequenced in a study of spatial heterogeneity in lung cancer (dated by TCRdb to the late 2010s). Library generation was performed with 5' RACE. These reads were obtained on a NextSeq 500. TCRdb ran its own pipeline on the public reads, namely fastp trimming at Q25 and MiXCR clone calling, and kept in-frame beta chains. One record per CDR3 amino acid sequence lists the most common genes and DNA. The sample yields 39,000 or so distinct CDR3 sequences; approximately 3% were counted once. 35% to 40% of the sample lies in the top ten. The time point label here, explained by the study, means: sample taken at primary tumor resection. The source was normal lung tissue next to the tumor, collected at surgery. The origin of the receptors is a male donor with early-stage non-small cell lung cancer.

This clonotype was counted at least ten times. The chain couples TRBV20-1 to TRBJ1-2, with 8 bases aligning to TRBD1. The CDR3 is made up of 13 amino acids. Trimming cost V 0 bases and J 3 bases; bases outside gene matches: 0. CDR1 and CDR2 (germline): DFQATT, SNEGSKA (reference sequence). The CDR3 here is CSAREDRDYGYTF. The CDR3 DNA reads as TGCAGTGCTAGAGAGGACAGGGACTATGGCTACACCTTC.

The DNA of the CDR3 is TGTGCCAGCAGTGCCACGACAGGGACTAATGAAAAACTGTTTTTT. It translates to CASSATTGTNEKLFF. The chain joins TRBV12-3 or TRBV12-4 to TRBJ1-4; 7 positions agree with TRBD1. The V segment lost 5 bases and the J segment 2 bases; nucleotides outside the gene matches: 5. The CDR3 has 15 amino acids.

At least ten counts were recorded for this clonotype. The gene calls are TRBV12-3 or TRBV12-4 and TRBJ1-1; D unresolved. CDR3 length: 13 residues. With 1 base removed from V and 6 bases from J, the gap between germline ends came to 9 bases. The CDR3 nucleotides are TGTGCCAGCAGTTTAGTTCCCCGACCTGAAGCTTTCTTT. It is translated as CASSLVPRPEAFF.

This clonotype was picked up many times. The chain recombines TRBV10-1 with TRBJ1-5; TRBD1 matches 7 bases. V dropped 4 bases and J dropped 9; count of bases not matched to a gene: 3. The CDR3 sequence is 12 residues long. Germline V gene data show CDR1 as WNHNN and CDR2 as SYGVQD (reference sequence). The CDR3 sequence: CASSGQGGPQHF. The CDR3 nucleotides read TGCGCCAGCAGTGGACAGGGCGGGCCCCAGCATTTT.

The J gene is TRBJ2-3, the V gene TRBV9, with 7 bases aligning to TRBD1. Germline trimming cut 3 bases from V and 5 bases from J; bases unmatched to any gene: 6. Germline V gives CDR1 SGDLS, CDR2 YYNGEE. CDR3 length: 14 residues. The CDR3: CASSGNTGVDTQYF. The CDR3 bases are TGTGCCAGCAGCGGAAACACAGGGGTAGATACGCAGTATTTT.

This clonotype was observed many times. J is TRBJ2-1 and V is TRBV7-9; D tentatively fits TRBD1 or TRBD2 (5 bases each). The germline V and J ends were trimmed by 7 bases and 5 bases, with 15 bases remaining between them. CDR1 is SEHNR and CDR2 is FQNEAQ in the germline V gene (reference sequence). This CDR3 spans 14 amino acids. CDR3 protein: CASNPGPENNEQFF. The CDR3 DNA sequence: TGTGCCAGCAACCCGGGACCGGAAAACAATGAGCAGTTCTTC.

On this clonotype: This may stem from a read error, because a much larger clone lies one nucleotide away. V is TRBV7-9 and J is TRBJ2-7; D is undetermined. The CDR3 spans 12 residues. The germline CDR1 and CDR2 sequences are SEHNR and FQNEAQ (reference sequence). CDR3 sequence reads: CVSSFSTHEQYF. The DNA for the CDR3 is TGTGTCAGCAGCTTTTCTACCCACGAGCAGTACTTC. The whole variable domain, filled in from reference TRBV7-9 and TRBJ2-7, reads DTGVSQNPRHKITKRGQNVTFRCDPISEHNRLYWYRQTLGQGPEFLTYFQNEAQLEKSRLLSDRFSAERPKGSFSTLEIQRTEQGDSAMYLCVSSFSTHEQYFGPGTRLTVT.

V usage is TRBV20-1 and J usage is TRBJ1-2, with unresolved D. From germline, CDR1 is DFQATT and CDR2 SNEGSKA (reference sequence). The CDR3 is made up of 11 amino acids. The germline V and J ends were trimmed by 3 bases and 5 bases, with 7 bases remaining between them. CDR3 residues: CSAREDYGYTF. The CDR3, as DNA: TGCAGTGCTAGGGAGGATTATGGCTACACCTTC.

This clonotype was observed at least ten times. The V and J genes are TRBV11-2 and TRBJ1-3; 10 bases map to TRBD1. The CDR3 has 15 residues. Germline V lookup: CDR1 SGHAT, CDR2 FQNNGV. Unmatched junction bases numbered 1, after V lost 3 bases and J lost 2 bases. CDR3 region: CASSFGQGAGNTIYF. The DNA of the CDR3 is TGTGCCAGCAGCTTCGGACAGGGGGCTGGAAACACCATATATTTT. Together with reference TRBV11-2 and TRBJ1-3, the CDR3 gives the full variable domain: EAGVAQSPRYKIIEKRQSVAFWCNPISGHATLYWYQQILGQGPKLLIQFQNNGVVDDSQLPKDRFSAERLKGVDSTLKIQPAKLEDSAVYLCASSFGQGAGNTIYFGEGSWLTVV.

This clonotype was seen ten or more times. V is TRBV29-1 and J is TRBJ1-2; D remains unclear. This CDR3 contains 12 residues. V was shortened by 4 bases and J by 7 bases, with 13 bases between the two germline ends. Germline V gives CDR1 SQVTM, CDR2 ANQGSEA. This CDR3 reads CSVGSRALGYTF. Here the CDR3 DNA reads TGCAGCGTTGGCAGCAGAGCTCTTGGCTACACCTTC.

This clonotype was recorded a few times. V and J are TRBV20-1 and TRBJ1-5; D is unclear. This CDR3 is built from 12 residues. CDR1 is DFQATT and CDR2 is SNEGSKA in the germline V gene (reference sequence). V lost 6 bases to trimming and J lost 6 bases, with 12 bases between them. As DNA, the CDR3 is TGCAGTGCCACGGAGGGAAGTCAGCCCCAGCATTTT. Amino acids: CSATEGSQPQHF.

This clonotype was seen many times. For the CDR3, the DNA is TGTGCCAGCAGTTCTCCGGGACTAGCGCCAGATACGCAGTATTTT. Its translation: CASSSPGLAPDTQYF. The chain couples TRBV28 to TRBJ2-3, with 10 bases that match TRBD2. The germline V gene encodes CDR1 MDHEN and CDR2 SYDVKM. This CDR3 is built from 15 residues. With V trimmed by 4 bases and J by 4 bases, 5 bases remained unmatched.

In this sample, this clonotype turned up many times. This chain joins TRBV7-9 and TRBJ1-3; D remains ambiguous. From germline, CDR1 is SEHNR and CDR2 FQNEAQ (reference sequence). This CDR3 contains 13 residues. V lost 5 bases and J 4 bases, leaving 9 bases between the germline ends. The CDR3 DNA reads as TGTGCCAGCAGCAAAAATCCCGGAAACACCATATATTTT. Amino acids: CASSKNPGNTIYF.

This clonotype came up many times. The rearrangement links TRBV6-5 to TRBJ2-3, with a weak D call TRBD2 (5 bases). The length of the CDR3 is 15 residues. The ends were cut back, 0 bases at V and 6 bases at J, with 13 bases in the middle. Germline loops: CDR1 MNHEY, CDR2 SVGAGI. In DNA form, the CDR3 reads TGTGCCAGCAGTTACTCAGCCGCCGGGATGGATACGCAGTATTTT. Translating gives CASSYSAAGMDTQYF.

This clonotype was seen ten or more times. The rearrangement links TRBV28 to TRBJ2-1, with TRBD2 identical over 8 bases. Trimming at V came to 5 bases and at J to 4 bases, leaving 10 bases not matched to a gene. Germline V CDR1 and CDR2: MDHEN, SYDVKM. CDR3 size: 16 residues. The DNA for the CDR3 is TGTGCCAGCAGTGCCGATACTAGCGGACATTACAATGAGCAGTTCTTC. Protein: CASSADTSGHYNEQFF.

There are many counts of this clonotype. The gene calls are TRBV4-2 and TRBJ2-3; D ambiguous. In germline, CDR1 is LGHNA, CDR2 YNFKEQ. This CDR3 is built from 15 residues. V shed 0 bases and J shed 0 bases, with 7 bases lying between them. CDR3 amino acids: CASSQDGISTDTQYF. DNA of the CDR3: TGTGCCAGCAGCCAAGATGGGATTAGCACAGATACGCAGTATTTT.